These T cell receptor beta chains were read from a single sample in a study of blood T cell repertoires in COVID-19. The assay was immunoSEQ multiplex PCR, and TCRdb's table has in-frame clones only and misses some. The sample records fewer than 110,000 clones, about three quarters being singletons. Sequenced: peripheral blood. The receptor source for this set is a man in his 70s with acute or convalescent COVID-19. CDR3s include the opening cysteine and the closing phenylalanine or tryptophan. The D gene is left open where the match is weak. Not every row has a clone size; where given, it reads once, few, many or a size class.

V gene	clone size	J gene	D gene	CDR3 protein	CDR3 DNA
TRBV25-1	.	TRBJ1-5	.	CASSVGYQPQHF	TGTGCCAGCAGTGTTGGCTATCAGCCCCAGCATTTT
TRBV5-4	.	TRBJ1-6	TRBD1	CASSLRQGGWNSPLHF	TGTGCCAGCAGCTTGAGGCAGGGGGGATGGAATTCACCCCTCCACTTT
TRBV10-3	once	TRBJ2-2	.	CAISESPGRGGTGELFF	TGTGCCATCAGTGAGTCCCCCGGGCGTGGAGGCACCGGGGAGCTGTTTTTT
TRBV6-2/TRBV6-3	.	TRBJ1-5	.	CASSFTGNQPQHF	TGTGCCAGCAGTTTTACAGGAAATCAGCCCCAGCATTTT
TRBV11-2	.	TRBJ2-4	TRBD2	CASSLGLAGMAKNIQYF	TGTGCCAGCAGCTTAGGACTAGCGGGGATGGCAAAAAACATTCAGTACTTC
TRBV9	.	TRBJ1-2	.	CASSSGDHYGYTF	TGTGCCAGCAGTAGCGGGGACCACTATGGCTACACCTTC
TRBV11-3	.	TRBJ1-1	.	CASSSIPITRNTEAFF	TGTGCCAGCAGCTCCATACCAATCACACGGAACACTGAAGCTTTCTTT
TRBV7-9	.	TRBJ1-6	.	CASRESDNSPLHF	TGTGCCAGCAGAGAAAGCGATAATTCACCCCTCCACTTT
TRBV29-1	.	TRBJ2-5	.	CSVDSGETQYF	TGCAGCGTGGACAGTGGGGAGACCCAGTACTTC
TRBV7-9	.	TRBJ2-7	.	CAAGDTTYEQYF	TGTGCCGCAGGGGACACCACCTACGAGCAGTACTTC
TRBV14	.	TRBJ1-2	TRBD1	CASSPRTGIPYGYTF	TGTGCCAGCAGTCCACGGACAGGGATCCCCTATGGCTACACCTTC
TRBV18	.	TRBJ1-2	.	CASSPGAGNYGYTF	TGTGCCAGCTCACCAGGGGCAGGGAACTATGGCTACACCTTC
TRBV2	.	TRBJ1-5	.	CASTPTADQPQHF	TGTGCCAGCACCCCGACAGCTGATCAGCCCCAGCATTTT
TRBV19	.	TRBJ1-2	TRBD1	CATSERQGANYGYTF	TGTGCCACATCAGAGAGACAGGGGGCAAACTATGGCTACACCTTC
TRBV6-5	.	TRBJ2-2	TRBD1	CASSSGTGFGELFF	TGTGCCAGCAGTTCCGGGACAGGGTTCGGGGAGCTGTTTTTT